Sequencing of this T cell receptor (beta chain) was carried out in a study of CD4+ T cells in melanoma. The V gene's germline CDR1 is SNHLY and CDR2 FYNNEI. V lost 9 bases, J lost 3 bases, and 21 bases lay in between. The CDR3 is 15 residues long. Repertoires were generated with immunoSEQ multiplex PCR, while TCRdb's copy carries only in-frame clones and drops some. Of nearly 50,000 clones listed, approximately 89% are singletons. V and J are TRBV2 and TRBJ2-7, with D perhaps matching TRBD2 (6 bases). The sequenced material came from peripheral blood. The receptor was isolated from a human donor with melanoma. The CDR3 nucleotides are TGTGCCAGTCTAGCCCCGGGACTTGGGGACTACGAGCAGTACTTC. Amino acid sequence: CASLAPGLGDYEQYF. Supplemented by reference TRBV2 and TRBJ2-7, the full variable domain reads EPEVTQTPSHQVTQMGQEVILRCVPISNHLYFYWYRQILGQKVEFLVSFYNNEISEKSEIFDDQFSVERPDGSNFTLKIRSTKLEDSAMYFCASLAPGLGDYEQYFGPGTRLTVT.